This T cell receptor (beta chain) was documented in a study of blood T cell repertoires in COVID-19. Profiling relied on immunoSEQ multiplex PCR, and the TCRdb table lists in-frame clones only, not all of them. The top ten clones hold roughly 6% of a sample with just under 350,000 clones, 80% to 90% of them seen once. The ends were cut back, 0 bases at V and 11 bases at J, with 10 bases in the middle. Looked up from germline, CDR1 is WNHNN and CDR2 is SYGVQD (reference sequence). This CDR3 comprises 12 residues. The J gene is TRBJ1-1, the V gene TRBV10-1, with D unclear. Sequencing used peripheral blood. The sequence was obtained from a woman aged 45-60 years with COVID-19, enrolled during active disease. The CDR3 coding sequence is TGCGCCAGCAGTGAGTCGGGCCAGCCGGCTTTCTTT. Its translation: CASSESGQPAFF.